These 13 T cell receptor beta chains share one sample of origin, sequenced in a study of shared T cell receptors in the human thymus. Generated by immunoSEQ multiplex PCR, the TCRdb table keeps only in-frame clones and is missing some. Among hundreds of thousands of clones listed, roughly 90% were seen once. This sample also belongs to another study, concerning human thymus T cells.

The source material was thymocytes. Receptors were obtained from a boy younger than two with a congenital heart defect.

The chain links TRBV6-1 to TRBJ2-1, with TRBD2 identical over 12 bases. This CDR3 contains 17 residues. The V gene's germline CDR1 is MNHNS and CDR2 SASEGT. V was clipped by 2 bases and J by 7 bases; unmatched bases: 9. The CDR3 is CASSERVGGLAGNEQFF. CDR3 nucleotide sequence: TGTGCCAGCAGTGAAAGGGTTGGAGGACTAGCGGGAAATGAGCAGTTCTTC.

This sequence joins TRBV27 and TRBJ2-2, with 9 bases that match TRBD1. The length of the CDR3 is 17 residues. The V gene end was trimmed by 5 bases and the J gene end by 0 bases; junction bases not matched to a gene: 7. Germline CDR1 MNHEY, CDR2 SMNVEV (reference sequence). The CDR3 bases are TGTGCCAGCAGTCACCCGGGACAGGGCCCGAACACCGGGGAGCTGTTTTTT. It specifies CASSHPGQGPNTGELFF.

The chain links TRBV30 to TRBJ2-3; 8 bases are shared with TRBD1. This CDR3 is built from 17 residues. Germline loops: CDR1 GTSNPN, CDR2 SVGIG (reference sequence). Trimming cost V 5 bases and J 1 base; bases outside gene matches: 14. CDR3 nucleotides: TGTGCCTGGTCCGGGACAGGAAGATTTGATGGCACAGATACGCAGTATTTT. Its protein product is CAWSGTGRFDGTDTQYF.

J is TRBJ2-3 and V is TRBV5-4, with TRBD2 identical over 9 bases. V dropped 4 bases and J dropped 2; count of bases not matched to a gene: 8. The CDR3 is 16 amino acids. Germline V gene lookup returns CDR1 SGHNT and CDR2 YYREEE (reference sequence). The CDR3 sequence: CASSLGTSPVTDTQYF. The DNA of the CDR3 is TGTGCCAGCAGCCTCGGGACTAGCCCCGTCACAGATACGCAGTATTTT.

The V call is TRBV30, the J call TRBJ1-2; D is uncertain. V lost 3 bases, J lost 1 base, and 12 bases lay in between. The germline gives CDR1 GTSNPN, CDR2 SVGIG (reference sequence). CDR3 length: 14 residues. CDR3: CAWSPSGHNYGYTF. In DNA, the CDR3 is TGTGCCTGGAGCCCAAGTGGGCATAACTATGGCTACACCTTC.

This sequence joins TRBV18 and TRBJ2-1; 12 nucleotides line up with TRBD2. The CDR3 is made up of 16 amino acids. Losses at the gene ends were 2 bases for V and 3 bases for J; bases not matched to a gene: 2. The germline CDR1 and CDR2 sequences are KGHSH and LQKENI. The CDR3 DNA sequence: TGTGCCAGCTCACCAGGACTAGCGGGAAACTACAATGAGCAGTTCTTC. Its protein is CASSPGLAGNYNEQFF.

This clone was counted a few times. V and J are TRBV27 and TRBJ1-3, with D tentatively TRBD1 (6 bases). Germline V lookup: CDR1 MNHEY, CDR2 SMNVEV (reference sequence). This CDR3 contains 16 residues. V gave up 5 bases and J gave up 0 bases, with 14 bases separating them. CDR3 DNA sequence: TGTGCCAGCAGTCCCAGACAGGAGAGCTCTGGAAACACCATATATTTT. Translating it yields CASSPRQESSGNTIYF.

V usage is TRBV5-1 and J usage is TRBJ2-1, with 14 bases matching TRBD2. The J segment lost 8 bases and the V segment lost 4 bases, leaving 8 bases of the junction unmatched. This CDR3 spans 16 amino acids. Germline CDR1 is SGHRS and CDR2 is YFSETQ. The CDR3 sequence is CASSPKGLAGVDEQFF. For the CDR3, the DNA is TGCGCCAGCAGCCCGAAGGGACTAGCGGGAGTCGATGAGCAGTTCTTC.

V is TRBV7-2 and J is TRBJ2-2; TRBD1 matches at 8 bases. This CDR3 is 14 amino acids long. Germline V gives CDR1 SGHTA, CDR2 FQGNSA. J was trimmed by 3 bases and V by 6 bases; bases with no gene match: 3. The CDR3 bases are TGTGCCAGCAGGACAGGGGTGGACACCGGGGAGCTGTTTTTT. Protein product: CASRTGVDTGELFF.

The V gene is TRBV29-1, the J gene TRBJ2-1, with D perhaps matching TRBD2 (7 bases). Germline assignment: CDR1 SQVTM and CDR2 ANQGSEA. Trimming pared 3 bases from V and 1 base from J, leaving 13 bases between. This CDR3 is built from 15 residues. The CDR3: CSVDRGRGSYNEQFF. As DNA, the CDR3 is TGCAGCGTTGATAGAGGGAGGGGGTCCTACAATGAGCAGTTCTTC.

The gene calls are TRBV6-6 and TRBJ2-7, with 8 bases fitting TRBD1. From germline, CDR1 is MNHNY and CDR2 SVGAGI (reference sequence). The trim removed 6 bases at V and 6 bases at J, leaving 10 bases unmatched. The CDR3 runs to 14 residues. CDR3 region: CASSSYDRGREQYF. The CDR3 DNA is TGTGCCAGCAGCTCATATGACAGGGGTCGCGAGCAGTACTTC.

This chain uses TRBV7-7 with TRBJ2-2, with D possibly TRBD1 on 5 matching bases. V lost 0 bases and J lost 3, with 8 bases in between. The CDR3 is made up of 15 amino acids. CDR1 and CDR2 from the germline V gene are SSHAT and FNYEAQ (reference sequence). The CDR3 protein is CASSLATVYTGELFF. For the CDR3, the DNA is TGTGCCAGCAGCTTAGCGACAGTTTACACCGGGGAGCTGTTTTTT.

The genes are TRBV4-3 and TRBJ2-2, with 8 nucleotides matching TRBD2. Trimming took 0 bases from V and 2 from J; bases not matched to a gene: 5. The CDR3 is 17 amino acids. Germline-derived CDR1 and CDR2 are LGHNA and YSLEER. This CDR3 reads CASSQDQAGGNTGELFF. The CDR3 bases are TGCGCCAGCAGCCAAGATCAGGCGGGAGGAAACACCGGGGAGCTGTTTTTT.